This TCR beta chain is from a study of OX40 agonist ivuxolimab in advanced cancers. Study results and limitations: With doses of 0.1 to 3.0 mg/kg, CD4+ and CD8+ blood T cells had undergone clonal expansion by week 6.

The V and J ends lost 7 bases and 7 bases respectively, with 20 bases between them. This CDR3 is 15 amino acids long. Germline loops: CDR1 LNHDA, CDR2 SQIVND (reference sequence). Profiled with immunoSEQ multiplex PCR; TCRdb holds only in-frame clones, not every one. The sample records approximately 61,000 clones, over 70% being singletons. Worth noting for this clone: No antigen is known for it.

The chain couples TRBV19 to TRBJ2-1, with D maybe TRBD2 (5 bases). This TCR came from an adult with an advanced solid tumor such as melanoma, head and neck, liver or kidney cancer. The sample consisted of CD4+ or CD8+ T cells sorted from blood, taken in a trial of the OX40 agonist ivuxolimab. The CDR3 loop is CASNSLSVGENEQFF. CDR3 nucleotide sequence: TGTGCCAGTAATTCACTATCCGTCGGGGAAAATGAGCAGTTCTTC.